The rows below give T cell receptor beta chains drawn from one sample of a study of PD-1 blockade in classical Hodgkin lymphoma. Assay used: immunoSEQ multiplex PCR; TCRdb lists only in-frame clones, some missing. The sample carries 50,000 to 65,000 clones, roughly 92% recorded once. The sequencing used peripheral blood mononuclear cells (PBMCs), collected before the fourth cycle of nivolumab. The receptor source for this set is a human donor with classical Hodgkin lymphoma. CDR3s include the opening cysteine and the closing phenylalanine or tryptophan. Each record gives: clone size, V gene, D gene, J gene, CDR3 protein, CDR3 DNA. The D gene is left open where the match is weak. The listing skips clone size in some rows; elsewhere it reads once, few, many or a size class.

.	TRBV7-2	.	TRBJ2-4	CASSLKYGSSSLAKNIQYF	TGTGCCAGCAGCTTAAAATACGGGAGTTCCTCCCTAGCCAAAAACATTCAGTACTTC
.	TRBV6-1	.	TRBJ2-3	CASLGDTDTQYF	TGTGCCAGCCTAGGGGACACAGATACGCAGTATTTT
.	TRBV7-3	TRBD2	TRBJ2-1	CASSLSGLANNEQFF	TGTGCCAGCAGCTTATCAGGACTAGCGAACAATGAGCAGTTCTTC
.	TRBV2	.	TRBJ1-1	CASSEHKAVNTEAFF	TGTGCCAGCAGTGAACACAAAGCTGTGAACACTGAAGCTTTCTTT
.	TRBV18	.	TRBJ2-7	CASSPTGDWYEQYF	TGTGCCAGCTCACCGACAGGAGACTGGTACGAGCAGTACTTC
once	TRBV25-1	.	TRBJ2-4	CASSLGGRVNIQYF	TGTGCCAGCAGTTTGGGGGGGCGCGTCAACATTCAGTACTTC
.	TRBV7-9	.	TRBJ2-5	CASTQAGGQETQYF	TGTGCCAGCACCCAGGCCGGGGGCCAAGAGACCCAGTACTTC
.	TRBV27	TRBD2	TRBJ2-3	CASSFWSGGRYTQYF	TGTGCCAGCAGTTTTTGGAGCGGGGGTCGGTATACGCAGTATTTT
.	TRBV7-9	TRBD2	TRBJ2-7	CASSLTSGGKRDYEQYF	TGTGCCAGCAGCTTGACTAGCGGGGGGAAAAGGGACTACGAGCAGTACTTC
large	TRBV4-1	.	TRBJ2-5	CASSQEGDGETQYF	TGCGCCAGCAGCCAAGAGGGGGATGGAGAGACCCAGTACTTC
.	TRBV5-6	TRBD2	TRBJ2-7	CASSIGLAGLSSYEQYF	TGTGCCAGCAGCATCGGACTAGCGGGATTAAGCTCCTACGAGCAGTACTTC
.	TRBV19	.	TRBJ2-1	CASRGAPRAHNEQFF	TGTGCCAGTAGGGGGGCGCCCCGGGCTCACAATGAGCAGTTCTTC
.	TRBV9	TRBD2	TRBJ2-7	CASSVETSGDYEQYF	TGTGCCAGCAGCGTAGAAACTAGCGGGGACTACGAGCAGTACTTC
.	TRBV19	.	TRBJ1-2	CASSLTGFNYGYTF	TGTGCCAGTAGCCTTACAGGGTTTAACTATGGCTACACCTTC
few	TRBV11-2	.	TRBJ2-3	CASSLVRTPGTDTQYF	TGTGCCAGCAGCTTAGTCCGGACACCCGGCACAGATACGCAGTATTTT
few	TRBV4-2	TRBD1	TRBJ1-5	CASRKGQGGDQPQHF	TGTGCCAGCAGGAAGGGACAGGGCGGAGATCAGCCCCAGCATTTT
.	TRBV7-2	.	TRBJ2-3	CASSLGTAGSGTDTQYF	TGTGCCAGCAGCCTTGGGACAGCGGGTTCCGGCACAGATACGCAGTATTTT
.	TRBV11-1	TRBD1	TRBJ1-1	CASSLQPDREAFF	TGTGCCAGCAGCTTACAACCGGACAGGGAAGCTTTCTTT
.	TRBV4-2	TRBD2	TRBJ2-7	CASSQELGLAGEVSYEQYF	TGTGCCAGCAGCCAAGAACTCGGGCTAGCGGGAGAGGTGAGCTACGAGCAGTACTTC
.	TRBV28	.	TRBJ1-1	CASSLILTEAFF	TGTGCCAGCAGTTTGATACTAACTGAAGCTTTCTTT
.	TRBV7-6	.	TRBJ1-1	CASSLGDRNTEAFF	TGTGCCAGCAGCTTAGGGGACCGGAACACTGAAGCTTTCTTT
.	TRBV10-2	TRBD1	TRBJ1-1	CASSAPDRDGTEAFF	TGCGCCAGCAGTGCCCCCGACAGGGATGGCACTGAAGCTTTCTTT
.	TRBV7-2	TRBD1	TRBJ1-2	CASSSTGGAWGYTF	TGTGCCAGCAGCTCGACAGGGGGCGCTTGGGGCTACACCTTC
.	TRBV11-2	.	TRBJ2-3	CASSLVGGLANTQYF	TGTGCCAGCAGCTTAGTCGGGGGACTCGCAAATACGCAGTATTTT
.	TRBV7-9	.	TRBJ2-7	CASSQSGGPYEQYF	TGTGCCAGCAGCCAGTCGGGGGGCCCCTACGAGCAGTACTTC
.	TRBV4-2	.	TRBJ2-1	CASSQVARSYNEQFF	TGTGCCAGCAGCCAAGTAGCCCGCTCCTACAATGAGCAGTTCTTC
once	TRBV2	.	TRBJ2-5	CASSRLFLGETQYF	TGTGCCAGCAGTCGACTCTTCCTAGGGGAGACCCAGTACTTC
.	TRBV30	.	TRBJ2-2	CAWAGLGIGELFF	TGTGCCTGGGCGGGGTTGGGAATCGGGGAGCTGTTTTTT
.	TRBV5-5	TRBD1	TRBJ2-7	CASSLATGVLVVEQYF	TGTGCCAGCAGCTTGGCTACAGGGGTACTAGTCGTCGAGCAGTACTTC
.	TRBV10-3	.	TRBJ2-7	CAISVSTGPSSYEQYF	TGTGCCATCAGTGTTTCAACAGGGCCAAGTTCCTACGAGCAGTACTTC
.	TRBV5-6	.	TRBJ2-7	CASSAYYEQYF	TGTGCCAGCAGCGCCTACTACGAGCAGTACTTC
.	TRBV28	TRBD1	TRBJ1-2	CASSLTGQGGYTF	TGTGCCAGCAGTTTAACGGGACAGGGAGGCTACACCTTC
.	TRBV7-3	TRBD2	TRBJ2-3	CASSLGLRGRETDTQYF	TGTGCCAGCAGCTTAGGTTTGCGCGGGAGGGAAACAGATACGCAGTATTTT
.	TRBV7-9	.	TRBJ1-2	CASSLKGFYGYTF	TGTGCCAGCAGCTTAAAGGGCTTTTATGGCTACACCTTC
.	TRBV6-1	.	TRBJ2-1	CASSVGSSNEQFF	TGTGCCAGCAGTGTCGGGAGTTCGAATGAGCAGTTCTTC
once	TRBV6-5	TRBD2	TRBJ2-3	CASSYYPPGGSDTQYF	TGTGCCAGCAGTTACTACCCCCCGGGGGGTTCAGATACGCAGTATTTT
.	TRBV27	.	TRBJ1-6	CASSAVGQGGNSPLHF	TGTGCCAGCAGCGCAGTGGGTCAGGGAGGTAATTCACCCCTCCACTTT
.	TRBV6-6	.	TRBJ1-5	CASSFPGAEQPQHF	TGTGCCAGCAGTTTCCCAGGGGCGGAACAGCCCCAGCATTTT
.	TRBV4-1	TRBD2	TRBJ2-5	CASSQGLAGGMAETQYF	TGCGCCAGCAGCCAAGGCCTAGCGGGGGGAATGGCAGAGACCCAGTACTTC
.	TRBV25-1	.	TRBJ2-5	CASSAQTSSETQYF	TGTGCCAGCAGTGCCCAAACTAGTTCCGAGACCCAGTACTTC
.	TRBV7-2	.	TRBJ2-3	CASSSFSTDTQYF	TGTGCCAGCAGTTCTTTTAGCACAGATACGCAGTATTTT
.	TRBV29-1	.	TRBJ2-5	CSVCVAWGSTETQYF	TGCAGCGTCTGCGTTGCTTGGGGATCGACAGAGACCCAGTACTTC
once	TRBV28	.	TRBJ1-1	CATAARAGSTEAFF	TGTGCCACCGCCGCCAGGGCGGGGAGTACTGAAGCTTTCTTT
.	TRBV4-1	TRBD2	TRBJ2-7	CASSQFQGGSRYEQYF	TGCGCCAGCAGCCAATTTCAGGGCGGGAGTAGGTACGAGCAGTACTTC
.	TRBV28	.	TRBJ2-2	CASTLGGGTGELFF	TGTGCCAGCACCCTGGGGGGCGGGACCGGGGAGCTGTTTTTT
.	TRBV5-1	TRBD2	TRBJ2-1	CASSLLASGGPYNEQFF	TGCGCCAGCAGCTTGTTGGCTAGCGGGGGACCCTACAATGAGCAGTTCTTC
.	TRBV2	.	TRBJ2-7	CASSIGQGSYEQYF	TGTGCCAGCAGTATCGGGCAGGGGTCCTACGAGCAGTACTTC
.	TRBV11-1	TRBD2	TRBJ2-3	CASSPRLAARDTQYF	TGTGCCAGCAGCCCGCGACTAGCGGCCAGGGATACGCAGTATTTT
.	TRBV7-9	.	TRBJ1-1	CASSQAIVSQNTEAFF	TGTGCCAGCAGCCAGGCGATCGTCAGCCAGAACACTGAAGCTTTCTTT
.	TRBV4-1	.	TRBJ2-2	CASSQERLSGELFF	TGCGCCAGCAGCCAAGAACGGTTGTCCGGGGAGCTGTTTTTT
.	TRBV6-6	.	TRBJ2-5	CASSDTEYQETQYF	TGTGCCAGCAGTGACACAGAGTACCAAGAGACCCAGTACTTC
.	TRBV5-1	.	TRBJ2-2	CASSLGIQGPGELFF	TGCGCCAGCAGCTTGGGGATACAGGGTCCCGGGGAGCTGTTTTTT
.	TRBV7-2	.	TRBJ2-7	CASSSGHPYEQYF	TGTGCCAGCAGCTCGGGACATCCCTACGAGCAGTACTTC
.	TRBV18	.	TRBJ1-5	CASSPLGQGGGQPQHF	TGTGCCAGCTCACCCTTGGGCCAGGGAGGGGGTCAGCCCCAGCATTTT